Shown below are 25 T cell receptor beta chains from a single sample sequenced in a study of T cells after posttransplantation cyclophosphamide. Repertoires were generated with immunoSEQ multiplex PCR, while TCRdb's copy carries only in-frame clones and drops some. The data list roughly 26,000 clones, none observed once; nearly 1.5% falls to the top ten. The specimen sequenced was PBMCs. Source of these receptors: a man aged 45 to 65 in good health, CMV-negative, and a related stem cell transplant donor.

There are many counts of this clone. The chain has TRBV6-1 and TRBJ2-1; no reliable D call. The length of the CDR3 is 15 residues. V was clipped by 1 base and J by 0 bases, with 7 bases between them. Germline-derived CDR1 and CDR2 are MNHNS and SASEGT. CDR3 region: CASSEEAASYNEQFF. CDR3 coding DNA: TGTGCCAGCAGTGAAGAGGCGGCCTCCTACAATGAGCAGTTCTTC.

This clone showed up many times. The rearrangement uses TRBV11-2 and TRBJ2-7, with 8 bases identical to TRBD1. V shed 3 bases, J shed 1 base, and the junction held 8 bases outside the gene matches. From germline, CDR1 is SGHAT and CDR2 FQNNGV. The CDR3 is 16 residues long. CDR3 bases: TGTGCCAGCAGCTTGTACCAGGGGGCCGAGTCCTACGAGCAGTACTTC. It codes for CASSLYQGAESYEQYF.

This clone was seen many times. V usage is TRBV21-1 and J usage is TRBJ1-3. TRBV21-1 is a pseudogene. The CDR3 has 15 amino acids. The CDR3 bases are TGTGCCAGCTTACCGGGGTACCGAAACTCATACACCATATATTTT. Protein product: CASLPGYRNSYTIYF.

The sample holds many counts of this clone. The chain recombines TRBV6-5 with TRBJ1-3; possibly TRBD1 for D (5 bases). This CDR3 comprises 14 residues. The germline V gene has CDR1 MNHEY and CDR2 SVGAGI. V was clipped by 4 bases and J by 0 bases, with 7 bases between them. The CDR3 DNA is TGTGCCAGCAGTTCGACAGCCTCTGGAAACACCATATATTTT. Its protein product is CASSSTASGNTIYF.

Many counts were recorded for this clone. The CDR3 DNA follows: TGTGCCAGCAGTCCCGGAGATCAGCCCCAGCATTTT. Translation: CASSPGDQPQHF. The chain joins TRBV2 to TRBJ1-5; D is undetermined. Germline V gives CDR1 SNHLY, CDR2 FYNNEI. The CDR3 consists of 12 residues. V was shortened by 5 bases and J by 5 bases, with 7 bases between the two germline ends.

The J gene is TRBJ2-5, the V gene TRBV9; the match to TRBD1 covers 8 bases. The DNA end is a closer match to TRBJ2-7, so the J assignment may be wrong. Germline V gene sequence: CDR1 SGDLS, CDR2 YYNGEE. The CDR3 length is 14 residues. The CDR3 here is CASSPWTGPDEQYF. CDR3 DNA sequence: TGTGCCAGCAGCCCATGGACAGGGCCAGACGAGCAGTACTTC.

In this sample, this clone turned up many times. V is TRBV19 and J is TRBJ1-5, with D maybe TRBD1 (5 bases). Looked up from germline, CDR1 is LNHDA and CDR2 is SQIVND (reference sequence). The length of the CDR3 is 15 residues. The V end lost 2 bases, the J end lost 2 bases, and 10 bases lay between the germline ends. The CDR3 nucleotides are TGTGCCAGTAGTATAAGCCAAGGGGGCAATCAGCCCCAGCATTTT. Protein sequence: CASSISQGGNQPQHF.

This clone was counted many times. The chain employs TRBV7-2 and TRBJ1-2; 8 nucleotides line up with TRBD1. There are 14 residues in the CDR3. The V gene end was trimmed by 5 bases and the J gene end by 4 bases; junction bases not matched to a gene: 6. Per the germline V gene, CDR1 is SGHTA and CDR2 is FQGNSA. DNA for the CDR3: TGTGCCAGCAGCCCAGGTGGACAGGGCTATGGCTACACCTTC. As protein: CASSPGGQGYGYTF. The variable domain in full, completed from reference TRBV7-2 and TRBJ1-2, reads GAGVSQSPSNKVTEKGKDVELRCDPISGHTALYWYRQSLGQGLEFLIYFQGNSAPDKSGLPSDRFSAERTGGSVSTLTIQRTQQEDSAVYLCASSPGGQGYGYTFGSGTRLTVV.

This clone has at least ten counts. This sequence joins TRBV5-6 and TRBJ2-1; perhaps TRBD2 as D (6 bases). The germline CDR1 and CDR2 sequences are SGHDT and YYEEEE. With 2 bases removed from V and 12 bases from J, the gap between germline ends came to 30 bases. The CDR3 is 18 residues long. The CDR3 protein is CASSLITDVRESLRGQFF. CDR3 in DNA: TGTGCCAGCAGCTTAATAACTGATGTACGGGAGTCCCTTCGGGGGCAGTTCTTC. The whole variable domain, remainder taken from reference TRBV5-6 and TRBJ2-1, is DAGVTQSPTHLIKTRGQQVTLRCSPKSGHDTVSWYQQALGQGPQFIFQYYEEEERQRGNFPDRFSGHQFPNYSSELNVNALLLGDSALYLCASSLITDVRESLRGQFFGPGTRLTVL.

This clone was recorded many times. This sequence joins TRBV9 and TRBJ2-1; D possibly corresponds to TRBD1 (5 bases). The V gene's germline CDR1 is SGDLS and CDR2 YYNGEE. This CDR3 is 14 amino acids long. Trimming stripped 4 bases from V and 3 bases from J, with 11 bases between. The CDR3 DNA sequence: TGTGCCAGCAGCCCAGGGATCCTCTACAATGAGCAGTTCTTC. This sequence encodes CASSPGILYNEQFF. Combining the CDR3 with reference TRBV9 and TRBJ2-1 gives the whole variable domain DSGVTQTPKHLITATGQRVTLRCSPRSGDLSVYWYQQSLDQGLQFLIQYYNGEERAKGNILERFSAQQFPDLHSELNLSSLELGDSALYFCASSPGILYNEQFFGPGTRLTVL.

There are many counts of this clone. V usage is TRBV9 and J usage is TRBJ2-1, with 16 bases that match TRBD2. The CDR3 contains 21 residues. V lost 0 bases, J lost 4 bases, and 13 bases stayed unmatched. The germline CDR1 and CDR2 sequences are SGDLS and YYNGEE. CDR3 sequence reads: CASSVATGLAGGTPLYNEQFF. The CDR3 DNA reads as TGTGCCAGCAGCGTAGCTACGGGACTAGCGGGAGGGACCCCCCTTTACAATGAGCAGTTCTTC.

This clone was seen repeatedly, ten times or more. The conserved closing phenylalanine or tryptophan is absent in this CDR3, likely reflecting a read error. The chain recombines TRBV4-1 with TRBJ1-2, with D perhaps matching TRBD1 (5 bases). The V end lost 4 bases, the J end lost 4 bases, and 10 bases lay between the germline ends. The CDR3 has 13 amino acids. Germline values: CDR1 MGHRA, CDR2 YSYEKL. The CDR3 loop reads CASSLTDAYGYTL. The CDR3 nucleotides read TGCGCCAGCAGCCTGACAGACGCCTATGGCTACACCCTC.

Ten or more counts support this clone. The junction differs from germline at one of its ends, possibly a read error. This chain links TRBV18 with TRBJ2-7; 14 nucleotides align to TRBD2. Germline V lookup: CDR1 KGHSH, CDR2 LQKENI. This CDR3 is 16 amino acids long. CDR3 loop: CANSPPGLAGVDEQYF. The CDR3 bases are TGTGCCAACTCACCACCGGGACTAGCGGGAGTAGACGAGCAGTACTTC.

This clone was counted ten times or more. This chain connects TRBV7-2 to TRBJ1-2, with D perhaps matching TRBD1 (5 bases). Germline assignment: CDR1 SGHTA and CDR2 FQGNSA. The CDR3 extends over 13 amino acids. V lost 5 bases to trimming and J lost 7 bases, with 14 bases between them. CDR3 sequence: CASSAGGSRGYTF. The CDR3 nucleotides read TGTGCCAGCAGCGCCGGGGGTTCGCGTGGCTACACCTTC.

This clone has at least ten counts. The genes are TRBV9 and TRBJ2-3; maybe TRBD2 (5 bases). CDR3 length: 14 amino acids. Germline V CDR1 and CDR2: SGDLS, YYNGEE. Trimming removed 0 bases at V and 5 bases at J, with 10 bases between. The CDR3 reads CASSVGDSVDTQYF. The CDR3, as DNA: TGTGCCAGCAGCGTAGGAGATAGCGTAGATACGCAGTATTTT.

This clone was counted ten times or more. The chain is built from TRBV18 and TRBJ2-1, with 7 bases aligning to TRBD2. The CDR3 sequence is 16 residues long. Germline CDR1 and CDR2: KGHSH and LQKENI. V dropped 0 bases and J dropped 5; count of bases not matched to a gene: 7. The CDR3 loop reads CASSPPGRANNNEQFF. Here the CDR3 DNA reads TGTGCCAGCTCACCACCAGGGAGGGCAAACAACAATGAGCAGTTCTTC.

This clone was detected many times. The chain has TRBV11-2 and TRBJ1-5; tentatively, D is TRBD1 (5 bases). The germline V gene has CDR1 SGHAT and CDR2 FQNNGV. The ends were cut back, 2 bases at V and 5 bases at J, with 7 bases in the middle. This CDR3 is 13 amino acids long. This CDR3 is CASSLIQDQPQHF. For the CDR3, the DNA is TGTGCCAGCAGCTTAATACAGGATCAGCCCCAGCATTTT.

Many counts were recorded for this clone. J is TRBJ1-3 and V is TRBV15, with 8 bases identical to TRBD1. The V gene end was trimmed by 0 bases and the J gene end by 4 bases; junction bases not matched to a gene: 8. The germline V gene has CDR1 LNHNV and CDR2 YYDKDF (reference sequence). The CDR3 totals 17 residues. CDR3 DNA sequence: TGTGCCACCAGCAGAGATAGGGGGACAGGCAGAGGAAACACCATATATTTT. Translated, it gives CATSRDRGTGRGNTIYF.

This clone was counted many times. The genes are TRBV2 and TRBJ2-5; D may be TRBD2 (5 bases). With 6 bases removed from V and 0 bases from J, the gap between germline ends came to 14 bases. The CDR3 loop spans 15 amino acids. CDR1 SNHLY and CDR2 FYNNEI come from the germline V gene. The DNA for the CDR3 is TGTGCCAGCAGACTCTCGGGAACGTACCAAGAGACCCAGTACTTC. Translating it yields CASRLSGTYQETQYF.

The gene calls are TRBV6-1 and TRBJ1-1; no clear D gene. The CDR3 is 14 amino acids. The germline V and J ends were trimmed by 10 bases and 8 bases, with 23 bases remaining between them. Germline CDR1 MNHNS, CDR2 SASEGT. The CDR3 nucleotides are TGTGCCACCTTCCTTACAGTCCAGGCTTACGAAGCTTTCTTT. Amino acid sequence: CATFLTVQAYEAFF.

In its sample, this clone was seen many times. V usage is TRBV12-5 and J usage is TRBJ2-3; 9 bases agree with TRBD1. This CDR3 region has 14 residues. Germline CDR1 LGHNT, CDR2 FRNRAP. V shed 7 bases and J 4 bases; nucleotides not matched to a gene: 6. The CDR3, as DNA: TGTGCTAGTGCCAAACAGGGGGCGTCAGATACGCAGTATTTT. It encodes CASAKQGASDTQYF.

This clone was counted a few times. This CDR3 is CASNPGQGNTEAFF. The DNA of the CDR3 is TGTGCCAGCAACCCGGGACAGGGGAACACTGAAGCTTTCTTT. V is TRBV28 and J is TRBJ1-1; 9 bases are shared with TRBD1. This CDR3 is built from 14 residues. From germline, CDR1 is MDHEN and CDR2 SYDVKM. V trimming: 7 bases; J trimming: 1 base; junction bases outside the gene matches: 4.

The V gene is TRBV6-4, the J gene TRBJ2-1; 12 bases fit TRBD2. This CDR3 spans 15 amino acids. In germline, CDR1 is MRHNA, CDR2 SNTAGT. The trim removed 0 bases at V and 6 bases at J, leaving 0 bases unmatched. For the CDR3, the DNA is TGTGCCAGCAGTGACTCACTAGCGGGGGGCAATGAGCAGTTCTTC. This codes for CASSDSLAGGNEQFF.

This clone was seen at least ten times. The CDR3 protein is CASSLTGATNEKLFF. In DNA, the CDR3 is TGCGCCAGCAGCTTGACCGGAGCAACTAATGAAAAACTGTTTTTT. The V call is TRBV5-1, the J call TRBJ1-4; D call uncertain. The germline V and J ends were trimmed by 1 base and 0 bases, with 7 bases remaining between them. CDR1 SGHRS and CDR2 YFSETQ come from the germline V gene. This CDR3 has 15 amino acids.

This clone was detected many times. The J gene is TRBJ1-4, the V gene TRBV29-1; tentatively, D is TRBD1 (6 bases). CDR3 size: 13 residues. From germline, CDR1 is SQVTM and CDR2 ANQGSEA. V shed 7 bases and J shed 10 bases, with 19 bases lying between them. This chain's CDR3 is CSGAAGTQGKLFF. The CDR3 nucleotides read TGCAGCGGCGCAGCGGGGACACAGGGAAAACTGTTTTTT.